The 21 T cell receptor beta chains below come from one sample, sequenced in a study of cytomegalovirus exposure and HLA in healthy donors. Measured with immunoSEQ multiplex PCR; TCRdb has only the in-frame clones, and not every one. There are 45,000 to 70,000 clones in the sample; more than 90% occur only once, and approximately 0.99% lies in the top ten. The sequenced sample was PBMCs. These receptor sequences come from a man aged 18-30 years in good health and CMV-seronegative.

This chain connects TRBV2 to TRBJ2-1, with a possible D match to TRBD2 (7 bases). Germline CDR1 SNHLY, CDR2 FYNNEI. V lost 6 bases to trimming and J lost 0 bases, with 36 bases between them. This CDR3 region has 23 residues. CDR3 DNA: TGTGCCAGCAGGAAGGGGGGGGACTGGCCCCCTCTGGATACGAGTAGCTCCTACAATGAGCAGTTCTTC. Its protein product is CASRKGGDWPPLDTSSSYNEQFF.

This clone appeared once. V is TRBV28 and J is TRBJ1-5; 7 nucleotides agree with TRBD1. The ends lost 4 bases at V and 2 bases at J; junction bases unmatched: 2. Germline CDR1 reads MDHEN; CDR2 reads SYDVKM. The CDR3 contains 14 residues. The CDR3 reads CASSYQGGNQPQHF. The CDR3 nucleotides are TGTGCCAGCAGTTACCAGGGGGGCAATCAGCCCCAGCATTTT.

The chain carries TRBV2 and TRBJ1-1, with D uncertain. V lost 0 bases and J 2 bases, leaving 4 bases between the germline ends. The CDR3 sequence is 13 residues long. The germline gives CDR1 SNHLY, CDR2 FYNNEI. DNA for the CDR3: TGTGCCAGCAGTGAAGCTCATAACACTGAAGCTTTCTTT. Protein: CASSEAHNTEAFF. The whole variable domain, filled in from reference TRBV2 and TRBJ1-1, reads EPEVTQTPSHQVTQMGQEVILRCVPISNHLYFYWYRQILGQKVEFLVSFYNNEISEKSEIFDDQFSVERPDGSNFTLKIRSTKLEDSAMYFCASSEAHNTEAFFGQGTRLTVV.

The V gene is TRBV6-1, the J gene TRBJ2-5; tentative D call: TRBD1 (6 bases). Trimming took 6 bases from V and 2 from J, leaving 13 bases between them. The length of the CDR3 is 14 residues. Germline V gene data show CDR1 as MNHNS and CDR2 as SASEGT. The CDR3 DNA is TGTGCCAGCAGAGGACAGAACCTTCAAGAGACCCAGTACTTC. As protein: CASRGQNLQETQYF.

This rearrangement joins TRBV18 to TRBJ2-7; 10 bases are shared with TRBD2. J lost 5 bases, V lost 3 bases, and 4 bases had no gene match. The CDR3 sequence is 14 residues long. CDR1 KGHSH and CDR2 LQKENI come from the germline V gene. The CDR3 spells CASSPSLAGDEQYF. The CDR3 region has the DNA TGTGCCAGCTCACCGTCCCTAGCGGGAGACGAGCAGTACTTC.

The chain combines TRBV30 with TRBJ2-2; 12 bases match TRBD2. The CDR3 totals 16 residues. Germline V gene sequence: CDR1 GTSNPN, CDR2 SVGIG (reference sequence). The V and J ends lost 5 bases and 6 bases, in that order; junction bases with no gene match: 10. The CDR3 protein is CAWDPGLAGISGELFF. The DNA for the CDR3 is TGTGCCTGGGACCCTGGACTAGCGGGAATCTCCGGGGAGCTGTTTTTT.

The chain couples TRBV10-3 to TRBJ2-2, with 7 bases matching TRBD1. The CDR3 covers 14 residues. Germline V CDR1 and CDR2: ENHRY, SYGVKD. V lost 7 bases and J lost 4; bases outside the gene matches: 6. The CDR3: CAIKGTDLTGELFF. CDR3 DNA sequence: TGTGCCATCAAAGGGACAGACCTCACCGGGGAGCTGTTTTTT.

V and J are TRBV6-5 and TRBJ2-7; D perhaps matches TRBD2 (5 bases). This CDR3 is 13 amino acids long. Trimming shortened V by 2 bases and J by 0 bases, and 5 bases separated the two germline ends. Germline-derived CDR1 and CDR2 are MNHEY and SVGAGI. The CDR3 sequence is CASSYTSSYEQYF. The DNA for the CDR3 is TGTGCCAGCAGTTACACTAGCTCCTACGAGCAGTACTTC.

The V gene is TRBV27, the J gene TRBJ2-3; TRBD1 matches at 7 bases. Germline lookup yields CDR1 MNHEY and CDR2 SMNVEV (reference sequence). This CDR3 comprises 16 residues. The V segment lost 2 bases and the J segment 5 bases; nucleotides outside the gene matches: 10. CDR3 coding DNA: TGTGCCAGCAGTTTACTTGGGACAGTACTGCAAGATACGCAGTATTTT. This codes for CASSLLGTVLQDTQYF.

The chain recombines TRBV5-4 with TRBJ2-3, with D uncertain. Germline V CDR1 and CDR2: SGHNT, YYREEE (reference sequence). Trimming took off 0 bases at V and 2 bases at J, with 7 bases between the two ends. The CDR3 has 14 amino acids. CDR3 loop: CASSLVGPTDTQYF. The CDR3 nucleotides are TGTGCCAGCAGCTTGGTGGGCCCCACAGATACGCAGTATTTT. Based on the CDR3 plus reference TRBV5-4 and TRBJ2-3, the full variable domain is ETGVTQSPTHLIKTRGQQVTLRCSSQSGHNTVSWYQQALGQGPQFIFQYYREEENGRGNFPPRFSGLQFPNYSSELNVNALELDDSALYLCASSLVGPTDTQYFGPGTRLTVL.

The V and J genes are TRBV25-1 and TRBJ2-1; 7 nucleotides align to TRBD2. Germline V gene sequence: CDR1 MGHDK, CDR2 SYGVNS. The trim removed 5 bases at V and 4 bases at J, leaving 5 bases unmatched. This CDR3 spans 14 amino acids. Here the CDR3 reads CASSLGGKYNEQFF. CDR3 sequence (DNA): TGTGCCAGCAGTCTCGGGGGGAAGTACAATGAGCAGTTCTTC.

Here the CDR3 reads CASSPSGQGNQPQHF. The CDR3 region has the DNA TGTGCCAGCTCACCGTCGGGACAGGGAAATCAGCCCCAGCATTTT. The gene calls are TRBV18 and TRBJ1-5; TRBD1 agrees at 9 bases. CDR1 and CDR2 (germline): KGHSH, LQKENI. J lost 4 bases, V lost 3 bases, and 4 bases had no gene match. The CDR3 loop spans 15 amino acids.

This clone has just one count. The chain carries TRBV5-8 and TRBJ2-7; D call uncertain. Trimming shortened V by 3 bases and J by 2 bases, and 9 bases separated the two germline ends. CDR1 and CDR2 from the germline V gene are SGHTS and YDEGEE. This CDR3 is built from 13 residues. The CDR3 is CASSSRQTYEQYF. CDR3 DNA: TGTGCCAGCAGCTCCAGGCAAACCTACGAGCAGTACTTC.

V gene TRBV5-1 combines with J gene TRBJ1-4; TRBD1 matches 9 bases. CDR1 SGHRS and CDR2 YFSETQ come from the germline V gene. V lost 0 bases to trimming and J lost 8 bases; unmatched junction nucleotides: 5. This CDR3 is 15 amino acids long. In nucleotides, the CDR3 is TGCGCCAGCAGCTTGGGGACAGGGGTTCAGGAAAAACTGTTTTTT. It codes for CASSLGTGVQEKLFF.

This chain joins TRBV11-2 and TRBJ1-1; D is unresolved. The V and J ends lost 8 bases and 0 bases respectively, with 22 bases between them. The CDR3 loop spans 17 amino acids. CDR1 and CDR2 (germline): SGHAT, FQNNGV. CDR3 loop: CASSLTSGKLMNTEAFF. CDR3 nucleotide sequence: TGTGCCAGCTCACTTACGTCGGGGAAACTAATGAACACTGAAGCTTTCTTT.

The CDR3 region has the DNA TGTGCCACCAGCAGAGGGGAAGCGGGAGGAAATGACGAGCAGTACTTC. Residues: CATSRGEAGGNDEQYF. This chain links TRBV15 with TRBJ2-7; 9 positions agree with TRBD2. The trim removed 1 base at V and 5 bases at J, leaving 9 bases unmatched. Germline V gives CDR1 LNHNV, CDR2 YYDKDF (reference sequence). There are 16 residues in the CDR3. Drawing the rest from reference TRBV15 and TRBJ2-7, the complete variable domain is DAMVIQNPRYQVTQFGKPVTLSCSQTLNHNVMYWYQQKSSQAPKLLFHYYDKDFNNEADTPDNFQSRRPNTSFCFLDIRSPGLGDTAMYLCATSRGEAGGNDEQYFGPGTRLTVT.

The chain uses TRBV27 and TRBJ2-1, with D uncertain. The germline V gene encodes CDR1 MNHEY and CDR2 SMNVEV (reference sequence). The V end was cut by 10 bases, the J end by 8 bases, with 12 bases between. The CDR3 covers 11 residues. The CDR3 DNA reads TGTGCCACAAAAGCTGTGGATGAGCAGTTCTTC. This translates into CATKAVDEQFF.

The CDR3 DNA reads as TGTGCCAGCAGTCTAGTAGGCGGCTGGGGGGACGAGCAGTACTTC. Protein: CASSLVGGWGDEQYF. The chain employs TRBV27 and TRBJ2-7, with TRBD2 as a possible D gene (6 bases). The CDR3 has 15 amino acids. CDR1 MNHEY and CDR2 SMNVEV come from the germline V gene (reference sequence). V was clipped by 5 bases and J by 5 bases, with 19 bases between them.

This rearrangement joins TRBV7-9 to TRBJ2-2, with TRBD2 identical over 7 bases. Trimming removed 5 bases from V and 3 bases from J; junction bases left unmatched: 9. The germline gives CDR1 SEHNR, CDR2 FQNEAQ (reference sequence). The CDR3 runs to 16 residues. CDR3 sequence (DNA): TGTGCCAGCAGCGCATCCGGCGGGAGTGACACCGGGGAGCTGTTTTTT. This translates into CASSASGGSDTGELFF.

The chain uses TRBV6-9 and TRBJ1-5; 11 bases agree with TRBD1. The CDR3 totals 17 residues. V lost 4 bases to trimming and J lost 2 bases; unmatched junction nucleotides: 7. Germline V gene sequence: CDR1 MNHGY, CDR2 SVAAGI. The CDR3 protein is CASSFTDRGLGNQPQHF. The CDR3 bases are TGTGCCAGCAGTTTCACGGACAGGGGGCTTGGCAATCAGCCCCAGCATTTT.

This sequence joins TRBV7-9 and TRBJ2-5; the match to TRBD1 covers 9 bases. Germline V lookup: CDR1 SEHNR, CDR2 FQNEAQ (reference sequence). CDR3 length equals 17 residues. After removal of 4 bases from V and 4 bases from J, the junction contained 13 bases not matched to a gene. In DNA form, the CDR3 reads TGTGCCAGCAGCTGGACAGGGGATATAGTATTAGGAGAGACCCAGTACTTC. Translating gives CASSWTGDIVLGETQYF.